The T cell receptor beta chain under discussion was sequenced for a study of cytotoxic CD8 clonotypes in ibrutinib-treated CLL (dated by TCRdb to about 2021). About the investigation overall: In this cohort, about 16 patients were treatment-naive and about a dozen were relapsed/refractory, while roughly 17 had unmutated IGHV. Partial responses were observed in roughly 25 patients and complete responses in 2; after a median follow-up of roughly 72 months, remission was maintained in 14 patients and progression was observed in about twelve. Response samples were taken after a median of 12 months on treatment, ranging from roughly 6 to 36 months. An average of about 260,000 productive templates and roughly 94,000 productive rearrangements was obtained per sample. Longitudinal samples were available for about 30% of the 86 trial participants. Cryopreserved peripheral blood mononuclear cells were collected before treatment, at response, and at either disease progression or sustained remission. Patients were still on ibrutinib when every remission and progressive disease sample was collected.

With respect to this clone: It lacks a known antigen. The record has no base qualities; no much larger clone is one base away.

On a MiSeq, deep resolution sequencing aimed for a depth between 1 in 1 million and 1 in 200,000 T cells, with each clonotype covered about 9.9x on average. TCR beta libraries were generated with the immunoSEQ hsTCRB Kit. The paper's processing steps were these. Data were analyzed with ImmunoSEQ Data Assistant and ImmunoSEQ Analyzer, with V, D and J genes assigned per IMGT definitions. Clonality, with values ranging from 0 to 1, was calculated as one minus the normalized Shannon entropy of productive rearrangement frequencies. Only overrepresented clonotypes making up at least 0.05% of the repertoire of each patient were included in the public clonotype analysis. Thirteen repertoires from age-matched healthy donors, obtained from immuneACCESS, served as clonality controls. The table comes from immuneACCESS by way of TCRdb, which keeps in-frame sequences with V and J called. Part of the clones is missing from these tables; in studies checked, under half for an unresolved V gene and the rest for unknown reasons. V and J calls and clone size follow that table, whereas D and trimming were derived from the DNA. This sample is represented by 150,000 to 200,000 clones; around 70% of them were singletons. Together, the top ten hold around an eighth of the sample.

Overall results and qualifications from the work: Public clonotypes were found to be uncommon and were observed to contract or remain stable during treatment; the increase in clonality was shown to reflect expansion of private clonotypes at ibrutinib response. Baseline clonality exceeded that of age-matched healthy donors and correlated strongly with circulating CD8+ T-cell counts. Sampling times were not matched between patients in sustained remission and patients whose disease was progressing, and lymph node repertoires were not examined. Clonality increased at ibrutinib response, stayed stable in sustained remission, and fell back toward baseline at progression.

The meaning of the sample's time point label: 20 to 30 months on ibrutinib. Around 2 micrograms of genomic DNA were extracted from cryopreserved PBMCs for TCR beta library preparation. Longitudinal blood samples from CLL patients on ibrutinib monotherapy were analyzed using high-throughput TCR beta sequencing. The patients took part in an open-label, single-center phase 2 trial of ibrutinib monotherapy. The sample consisted of PBMCs, taken after 24 months of ibrutinib treatment. The TCR sequence derives from a human donor with chronic lymphocytic leukemia.

The DNA reads TGTGCCAGCAGCTTTCCACAGGGTTGGGCAGATACGCAGTATTTT. Translated, this is CASSFPQGWADTQYF. The sequence joins TRBV5-6 to TRBJ2-3; the D gene is perhaps TRBD1, from 6 matching bases. The junction shows trimming of 2 bases on V and 4 bases on J, plus 14 bases between the germline ends. Spanning cysteine to phenylalanine, the CDR3 consists of 15 amino acids. The retained sequence is limited to the CDR3, 45 bases, with the frame set at the first base. The germline V gene provides CDR1 SGHDT and CDR2 YYEEEE.